The present T cell receptor (beta chain) was sequenced within a study of blood T cells in healthy people across ages. General study findings and limits: Observed TCR beta diversity showed a strong correlation with the percentage of naive T cells as measured by flow cytometry. Whereas aged donors had fewer naive CD4+ cells, long-lived donors had more of them and higher diversity.

This CDR3 contains 14 residues. Trimming pared 5 bases from V and 2 bases from J, leaving 12 bases between. Germline lookup yields CDR1 SGHRS and CDR2 YFSETQ. Donors gave around 10 milliliters of peripheral blood apiece. The total RNA that was extracted per sample amounted to at least 5.5 micrograms. Primed by a sample-barcoded 5' primer and a J-beta primer mix, a second PCR proceeded for about 7 to 11 cycles. TCRdb reprocessed the 5' RACE reads via MiXCR and lists one record per CDR3 protein. The table has about a million distinct CDR3 sequences, about 53% seen once. As concerns this clonotype: What it recognizes is unknown.

Sequencing used blood. This sequence was found in a woman aged 55-70 years in good health. The V and J genes are TRBV5-1 and TRBJ2-3; D gene uncertain. This CDR3 reads CASSFELPTDTQYF. The CDR3 DNA reads as TGCGCCAGCAGTTTCGAACTCCCCACAGATACGCAGTATTTT.